This entry concerns a single T cell receptor beta chain. Living in under 30 US areas, the participants were between about 18 and 100 years of age. Before being deemed recovered, Cohort 3 donors had two negative PCRs, clearance, or symptom resolution. Produced via immunoSEQ multiplex PCR; TCRdb's table is partial and in-frame only. The repertoire includes more than 250,000 clones, 65% to 90% of them detected once, and around 9.3% sits in the top ten. From germline, CDR1 is GTSNPN and CDR2 SVGIG (reference sequence). This CDR3 is 17 amino acids long. V lost 3 bases, J lost 0 bases, and 20 bases lay in between. The sample is drawn from a study of blood T cell repertoires in COVID-19. Study as a whole: The United States, Italy and Spain provided the acute and convalescent COVID-19 samples.

The chain links TRBV30 to TRBJ1-1; a possible D gene is TRBD1 (5 bases). This receptor was identified in a young woman who had recovered from COVID-19. The material sequenced was PBMCs or T cells enriched from blood (not recorded which). In DNA, the CDR3 is TGTGCCTGGAGCACCAGGGTGGTGGCCTCTATGAACACTGAAGCTTTCTTT. This gives the protein CAWSTRVVASMNTEAFF.